This T cell receptor (beta chain) was sequenced for a study of T-cell reconstitution after alpha-beta-depleted transplantation in children. This clonotype was recorded a few times. Its antigen remains unknown. Unique molecular identifiers were incorporated into the prepared TCRbeta library. TCRdb processed the PCR reads anew with MiXCR; each CDR3 protein has one entry. The table has 450,000 to 550,000 distinct CDR3 sequences, over 9.5% seen once. Study conclusions and caveats: It was reported that alpha-beta T cells came from several hundred expanded graft clones (about two months after transplant). After one year, T-cell counts and TCRbeta diversity mostly came from new T cells. Several patients had high TCRbeta diversity at day 60; it came from surviving recipient T cells and thymic progenitors.

V lost 1 base to trimming and J lost 15 bases; unmatched junction nucleotides: 3. Germline values: CDR1 SQVTM, CDR2 ANQGSEA. CDR3 length equals 10 residues. This receptor was obtained from a female patient aged 2 to 10 who had a stem cell transplant for aplastic anemia, so the T cells may come from the graft donor. The material sequenced was PBMCs, mostly from graft donor cells, taken 180 days after TCRalphabeta/CD19-depleted stem cell transplant. The chain links TRBV29-1 to TRBJ2-1, with 7 positions matching TRBD1. CDR3 sequence (DNA): TGCAGCGTTGAAGGTCCAGGGGGGTTCTTC. Translated: CSVEGPGGFF.